This T cell receptor (beta chain) was captured in a study of T cell responses to AZD1222 COVID-19 vaccine. Study outcomes and limitations: White British ancestry dominated among donors, who included more females, and clonal diversity was possibly underestimated. It was only a handful of AZD1222 recipients who were seropositive at baseline. Reportedly, nearly half of unique spike TCRs recognized epitopes outside B.1.351/B.1.1.7 mutations. After two AZD1222 doses, spike-specific TCR breadth and depth rose versus day 0.

Germline V gene sequence: CDR1 GTSNPN, CDR2 SVGIG (reference sequence). Germline trimming cut 5 bases from V and 7 bases from J; bases unmatched to any gene: 1. CDR3 size: 13 residues. This table comes from immunoSEQ multiplex PCR, and its TCRdb copy is limited to in-frame clones, with some not included. The sample has about 110,000 clones, about nine tenths seen once. Points on this clone: Its antigen is not identified.

This sequence joins TRBV30 and TRBJ1-6; TRBD1 matches at 11 bases. This clonotype was sampled from an adult who received the AZD1222 COVID-19 vaccine. Here the sequenced sample was peripheral blood, taken 28 days after the second AZD1222 dose. CDR3 region: CAWGQGANSPLHF. CDR3 DNA sequence: TGTGCCTGGGGACAGGGGGCCAATTCACCCCTCCACTTT.